This TCR beta chain derives from a study of cytomegalovirus exposure and HLA in healthy donors. The PCR used 60 Vbeta and 13 Jbeta primers. Sequencing was performed with immunoSEQ multiplex PCR; in TCRdb, only in-frame clones are kept and a portion is missing. The sample has around 200,000 clones; under 80% are singletons. Germline assignment: CDR1 MNHEY and CDR2 SVGAGI. Trimming stripped 7 bases from V and 5 bases from J, with 12 bases between. This CDR3 has 14 residues. Input material: PBMCs. J is TRBJ1-6 and V is TRBV6-5; the D gene is possibly TRBD1 (5 bases). The receptor's source is a man aged 40-49 years in good health and CMV-seronegative. The CDR3 DNA sequence: TGTGCCAGCAAGGGGACTGTACATAATTCACCCCTCCACTTT. This encodes CASKGTVHNSPLHF.